This T cell receptor (beta chain) was captured in a study of T cells in Graves' hyperthyroidism and ophthalmopathy. Looking at the study overall: At initial diagnosis, before any treatment had begun, peripheral blood was obtained. Findings of the study overall: It was a median 6.5 months before onset that the model predicted ophthalmopathy.

V was clipped by 10 bases and J by 1 base, with 9 bases between them. The CDR3 has 12 amino acids. Using RNA transcripts as the source, TCR beta CDR3 regions were amplified. When the TCR CDR3 underwent first-round RT-PCR, the HTBI primer set was used. TCRdb ran MiXCR on the multiplex PCR reads and lists one entry per CDR3 protein. The profile shows about 620,000 distinct CDR3 sequences, around 15% of them singletons. Graves' hyperthyroidism is called stable when ophthalmopathy does not progress within 18 months. Not enrolled were patients with uncontrolled infection, other autoimmune disease, pregnancy or lactation. Many counts were recorded for this clonotype. Its antigen is unidentified.

The sequencing sample was made of blood. The rearrangement uses TRBV12-3 or TRBV12-4 and TRBJ2-3, with D unclear. The origin of this receptor is a woman between 25 and 40 years old with Graves' hyperthyroidism. The CDR3 sequence is CANTKGTDTQYF. The CDR3 nucleotides are TGTGCCAATACGAAAGGCACAGATACGCAGTATTTT.